Listed below are T cell receptor beta chains from one sample, sequenced in a study of T cells in Graves' hyperthyroidism and ophthalmopathy. TCRdb recomputed calls from the multiplex PCR reads with MiXCR, one row per CDR3 protein. This sample has under 700,000 distinct CDR3 sequences, with around 46% found just once. What was sequenced was peripheral blood or thyroid tissue (not recorded which). All receptors come from a woman aged 18-30 years with Graves' hyperthyroidism. Both conserved end residues are part of each CDR3. The D gene is left open where the match is weak. The listing skips clone size in some rows; elsewhere it reads once, few, many or a size class.

D gene: NA
J gene: TRBJ1-1
clone size: NA
V gene: TRBV13
CDR3 DNA: TGTGCCAGCAGCTTAGGCCGGGGGGGAGCAGCTTTCTTT
CDR3 protein: CASSLGRGGAAFF

D gene: TRBD1
J gene: TRBJ1-4
clone size: NA
V gene: TRBV2
CDR3 DNA: TGTGCCAGCAGTGAAGAACTCCGGGACAGGGCAGGGGAAAAACTGTTTTTT
CDR3 protein: CASSEELRDRAGEKLFF

D gene: TRBD1
J gene: TRBJ1-3
clone size: NA
V gene: TRBV15
CDR3 DNA: TGTGCCACGAAACAGGGGGCACGGGACACCATATATTTT
CDR3 protein: CATKQGARDTIYF

D gene: TRBD2
J gene: TRBJ2-2
clone size: NA
V gene: TRBV5-1
CDR3 DNA: TGCGCCAGCAGCTTGGAGGGAGGGCCGTACACCGGGGAGCTGTTTTTT
CDR3 protein: CASSLEGGPYTGELFF

D gene: TRBD1
J gene: TRBJ1-1
clone size: NA
V gene: TRBV2
CDR3 DNA: TGTGCCGGCCGACAGGGAGGTAGCACTGAAGCTTTCTTT
CDR3 protein: CAGRQGGSTEAFF

D gene: NA
J gene: TRBJ1-2
clone size: NA
V gene: TRBV29-1
CDR3 DNA: TGCAGCCAGTCCGGGACGACGGGCTATGGCTACACCTTC
CDR3 protein: CSQSGTTGYGYTF

D gene: NA
J gene: TRBJ1-1
clone size: few
V gene: TRBV3-1
CDR3 DNA: TGTGCCAGCAGCCAAGAGTCGAAGGCTGAAGCTTTCTTT
CDR3 protein: CASSQESKAEAFF

D gene: NA
J gene: TRBJ1-2
clone size: many
V gene: TRBV10-3
CDR3 DNA: TGTGCCATCAGTGAGTCGGTGGGTGCAGAGAACTATGGCTACACCTTC
CDR3 protein: CAISESVGAENYGYTF

D gene: NA
J gene: TRBJ2-5
clone size: NA
V gene: TRBV9
CDR3 DNA: TGTGCCAGCTGCTCGAGGGGGGAAGGGATTGGAGAGACCCAGTACTTC
CDR3 protein: CASCSRGEGIGETQYF

D gene: NA
J gene: TRBJ2-7
clone size: NA
V gene: TRBV10-3
CDR3 DNA: TGTGCCAGCAGCCCCGGGGGGCCAGGCGGACCCTACGAGCAGTACTTC
CDR3 protein: CASSPGGPGGPYEQYF

D gene: NA
J gene: TRBJ1-6
clone size: once
V gene: TRBV9
CDR3 DNA: TGTGCCAGCAGTGTAACTAGGGTGGTTGGCAATTCACCCCTCCACTTT
CDR3 protein: CASSVTRVVGNSPLHF

D gene: TRBD1
J gene: TRBJ1-6
clone size: NA
V gene: TRBV10-3
CDR3 DNA: TGTGCCATCGGACAGGAGAGCAATTCACCCCTCCACTTT
CDR3 protein: CAIGQESNSPLHF

D gene: TRBD1
J gene: TRBJ1-1
clone size: NA
V gene: TRBV7-9
CDR3 DNA: TGTGCCAGCAGCCCGGACAGGGGGCGTTCTTCGGGCACTGAAGCTTTCTTT
CDR3 protein: CASSPDRGRSSGTEAFF

D gene: NA
J gene: TRBJ2-5
clone size: NA
V gene: TRBV7-8
CDR3 DNA: TGTGCCTGGAGTAGACAGGCGTGGGAGACCCAGTACTTC
CDR3 protein: CAWSRQAWETQYF

D gene: NA
J gene: TRBJ2-7
clone size: NA
V gene: TRBV10-2
CDR3 DNA: TGCGCCAGCAGTGAGGAAACCTACGAGCAGTACTTC
CDR3 protein: CASSEETYEQYF

D gene: NA
J gene: TRBJ1-5
clone size: NA
V gene: TRBV7-2
CDR3 DNA: TGTGCCAGCTCCGCGGTGAAGGGGAATCAGCCCCAGCATTTT
CDR3 protein: CASSAVKGNQPQHF

D gene: TRBD2
J gene: TRBJ2-7
clone size: NA
V gene: TRBV7-6
CDR3 DNA: TGTGCCAGCAGCCCCCCGGCCGCCCTAGCGGGATTCTACGAGCAGTACTTC
CDR3 protein: CASSPPAALAGFYEQYF

D gene: NA
J gene: TRBJ1-2
clone size: NA
V gene: TRBV25-1
CDR3 DNA: TGTGCCAGCGTTGATCCCCGCGGAAACTATGGCTACACCTTC
CDR3 protein: CASVDPRGNYGYTF

D gene: TRBD2
J gene: TRBJ2-2
clone size: few
V gene: TRBV4-2
CDR3 DNA: TGTGCCAGCAGCCCCTCCCTAGCGGGAGTGAACACCGGGGAGCTGTTTTTT
CDR3 protein: CASSPSLAGVNTGELFF

D gene: TRBD1
J gene: TRBJ1-1
clone size: few
V gene: TRBV4-3
CDR3 DNA: TGCGCCAGCAGCCAAGTTACCGACAGGGACACTGAAGCTTTCTTT
CDR3 protein: CASSQVTDRDTEAFF

D gene: NA
J gene: TRBJ2-7
clone size: NA
V gene: TRBV12-3/TRBV12-4
CDR3 DNA: TGTGCCAGCAGTTTATGGGGGAGGGGGGTCGAGCAGTACTTC
CDR3 protein: CASSLWGRGVEQYF

D gene: NA
J gene: TRBJ1-5
clone size: NA
V gene: TRBV29-1
CDR3 DNA: TGCAGCGTTGCGGGACGCGGGGATCAGCCCCAGCATTTT
CDR3 protein: CSVAGRGDQPQHF

D gene: NA
J gene: TRBJ2-5
clone size: many
V gene: TRBV7-2
CDR3 DNA: TGTGCCAGCAGCCAAGACAGAATAGAGACCCAGTACTTC
CDR3 protein: CASSQDRIETQYF

D gene: TRBD1
J gene: TRBJ2-5
clone size: NA
V gene: TRBV7-9
CDR3 DNA: TGTGCCAGCAGCCCACAGGGGCCTTCCAAAGAGACCCAGTACTTC
CDR3 protein: CASSPQGPSKETQYF